This T cell receptor (beta chain) was obtained from a study of T cell responses to AZD1222 COVID-19 vaccine. Using immunoSEQ multiplex PCR, the repertoire was profiled, and TCRdb retains in-frame clones only, with some absent. The data hold more than 150,000 clones, with about 90% observed a single time. The clonotype comes from an adult in good health. The material sequenced was peripheral blood, taken on day 0 of MenACWY control vaccination.

CDR3 nucleotides: TGTGCCACCAGCAGGGAGGGGGCCTACGAGCAGTACTTC. Its translation: CATSREGAYEQYF. V and J are TRBV15 and TRBJ2-7; D tentatively fits TRBD1 or TRBD2 (6 bases each). Germline values: CDR1 LNHNV, CDR2 YYDKDF (reference sequence). The CDR3 totals 13 residues. V lost 3 bases and J 2 bases, leaving 8 bases between the germline ends.